This TCR beta chain came from a study of blood T cells in healthy people across ages. Study results and caveats: Donor CMV status was unknown, possibly confounding expanded clonotype changes.

Combining a sample-barcoded 5' primer with a J-beta primer mix, a second PCR ran for roughly 7 to 12 cycles. TCRdb recomputed calls from the 5' RACE reads with MiXCR, one row per CDR3 protein. The data contain 450,000 to 700,000 distinct CDR3 sequences, roughly a quarter of them singletons. The germline CDR1 and CDR2 sequences are SGHAT and FQNNGV. The CDR3 loop spans 14 amino acids. This clonotype was found many times. The antigen is not known. At one boundary the junction diverges from the germline segment, which might be a read error. The chain couples TRBV11-2 to TRBJ2-5; 7 positions match TRBD1. Sequencing was done on a sample of blood. This sequence was found in a woman aged 70-85 years in good health. The CDR3 DNA reads TGTGCCAGCAGCATAGACAGGGTCGGGGAGACCCAGTACTTC. Protein product: CASSIDRVGETQYF.